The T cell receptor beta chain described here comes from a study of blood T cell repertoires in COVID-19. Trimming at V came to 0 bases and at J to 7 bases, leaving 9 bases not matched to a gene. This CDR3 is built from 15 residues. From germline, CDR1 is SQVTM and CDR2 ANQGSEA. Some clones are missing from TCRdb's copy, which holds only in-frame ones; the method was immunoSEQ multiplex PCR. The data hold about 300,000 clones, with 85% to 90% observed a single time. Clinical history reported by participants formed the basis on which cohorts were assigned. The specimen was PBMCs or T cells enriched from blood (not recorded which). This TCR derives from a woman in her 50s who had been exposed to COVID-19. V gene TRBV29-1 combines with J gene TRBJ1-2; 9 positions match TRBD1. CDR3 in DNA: TGCAGCGTTGAAGACGCCTACAGGGGGCAAAGTGGCTACACCTTC. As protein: CSVEDAYRGQSGYTF. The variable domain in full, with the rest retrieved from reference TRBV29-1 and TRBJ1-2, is SAVISQKPSRDICQRGTSLTIQCQVDSQVTMMFWYRQQPGQSLTLIATANQGSEATYESGFVIDKFPISRPNLTFSTLTVSNMSPEDSSIYLCSVEDAYRGQSGYTFGSGTRLTVV.